Listed below are T cell receptor beta chains from one sample, sequenced in a study of blood T cell repertoires in COVID-19. TCRdb's copy holds only in-frame clones and misses some; the assay was immunoSEQ multiplex PCR. Among 150,000 to 250,000 clones listed, 65% to 85% were seen once. The sequenced material came from PBMCs or T cells enriched from blood (not recorded which). The receptors derive from a man aged 40-49 years who had recovered from COVID-19. Each CDR3 is given with its conserved first and last residue. The D gene is left open where the match is weak. The size field is filled for only some rows; it gives once, few, many or a size class.

clone size	V gene	J gene	D gene	CDR3 DNA	CDR3 protein
-	TRBV6-5	TRBJ1-2	TRBD1	TGTGCCAGCAGCAGGGACAGGCCGGGGGACTATGGCTACACCTTC	CASSRDRPGDYGYTF
once	TRBV2	TRBJ1-2	-	TGTGCCAGCAGTACGAGTCGGCAATGGGGGGGGCCCTATGGCTACACCTTC	CASSTSRQWGGPYGYTF
few	TRBV28	TRBJ1-3	-	TGTGCCAGCAGTTCCCCTCAGCTCGGGGGGCTCTCTGGAAACACCATATATTTT	CASSSPQLGGLSGNTIYF
-	TRBV6-5	TRBJ2-3	-	TGTGCCAGCCAGGTGGGGAGGAGCACAGATACGCAGTATTTT	CASQVGRSTDTQYF
-	TRBV2	TRBJ2-7	TRBD1	TGTGCCGTCCCGGGCGACAGGGGGCAAGAGCAGTACTTC	CAVPGDRGQEQYF
few	TRBV5-4	TRBJ1-4	-	TGTGCCAGCAGCTTGTCGGCCGGGGTTGAAAAACTGTTTTTT	CASSLSAGVEKLFF
-	TRBV10-3	TRBJ1-1	-	TGTGCCATCAGTGAATTTGCAGGGGCTGAAGCTTTCTTT	CAISEFAGAEAFF
-	TRBV5-1	TRBJ1-2	TRBD1	TGCGCCAGCAGCTTGGATGGACAGGGGTTCTATGGCTACACCTTC	CASSLDGQGFYGYTF
-	TRBV5-4	TRBJ1-6	TRBD1	TGTGCCAGCAGCCCGGGACAGGGAATACCCCTCCACTTT	CASSPGQGIPLHF
-	TRBV2	TRBJ2-7	-	TGTGCCAGCAGGCGTGAGGCCTACGAGCAGTACTTC	CASRREAYEQYF
-	TRBV7-2	TRBJ2-1	TRBD1	TGTGCCAGCAGCTCCCAGGGACAGGGGGCAGGTGAGCAGTTCTTC	CASSSQGQGAGEQFF
-	TRBV30	TRBJ1-2	-	TGTGCCTGGAGAATTGGCGGGACTAACTATGGCTACACCTTC	CAWRIGGTNYGYTF
-	TRBV30	TRBJ1-2	TRBD1	TGTGCCTGGAGTGTAGACAGGGGGCAGAATGGCTACACCTTC	CAWSVDRGQNGYTF